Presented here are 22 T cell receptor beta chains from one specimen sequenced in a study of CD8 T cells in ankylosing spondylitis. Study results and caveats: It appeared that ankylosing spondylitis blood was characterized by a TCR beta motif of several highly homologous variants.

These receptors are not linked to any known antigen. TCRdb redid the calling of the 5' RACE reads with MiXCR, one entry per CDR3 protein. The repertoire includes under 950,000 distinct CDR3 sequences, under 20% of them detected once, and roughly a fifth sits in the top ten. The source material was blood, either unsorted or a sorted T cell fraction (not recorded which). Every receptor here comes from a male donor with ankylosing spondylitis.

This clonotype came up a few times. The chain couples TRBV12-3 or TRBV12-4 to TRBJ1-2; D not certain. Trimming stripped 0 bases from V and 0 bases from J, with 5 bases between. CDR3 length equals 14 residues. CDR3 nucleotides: TGTGCCAGCAGTTTAGCAAGAACTAACTATGGCTACACCTTC. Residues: CASSLARTNYGYTF.

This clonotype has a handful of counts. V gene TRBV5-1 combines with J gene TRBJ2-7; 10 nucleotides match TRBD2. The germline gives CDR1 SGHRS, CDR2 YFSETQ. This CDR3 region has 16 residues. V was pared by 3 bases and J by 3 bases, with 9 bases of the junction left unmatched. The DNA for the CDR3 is TGCGCCAGCAGCTGGGATACGGGACTAGCGTACTACGAGCAGTACTTC. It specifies CASSWDTGLAYYEQYF.

The CDR3 DNA reads TGTGCCTGGACTAGCGTAACCAATGAGCAGTTCTTC. Translated, it gives CAWTSVTNEQFF. The chain links TRBV30 to TRBJ2-1; perhaps TRBD2 as D (6 bases). CDR3 length equals 12 residues. Germline CDR1 GTSNPN, CDR2 SVGIG (reference sequence). V lost 4 bases, J lost 6 bases, and 10 bases lay in between.

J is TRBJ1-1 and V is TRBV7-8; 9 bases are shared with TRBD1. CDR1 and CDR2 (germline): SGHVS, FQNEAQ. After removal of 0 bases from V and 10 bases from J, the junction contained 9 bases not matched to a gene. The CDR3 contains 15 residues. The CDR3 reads CASSLASQGAKSAFF. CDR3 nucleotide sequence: TGTGCCAGCAGCTTAGCGTCACAGGGGGCTAAGTCAGCTTTCTTT. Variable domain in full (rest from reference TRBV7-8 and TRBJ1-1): GAGVSQSPRYKVAKRGQDVALRCDPISGHVSLFWYQQALGQGPEFLTYFQNEAQLDKSGLPSDRFFAERPEGSVSTLKIQRTQQEDSAVYLCASSLASQGAKSAFFGQGTRLTVV.

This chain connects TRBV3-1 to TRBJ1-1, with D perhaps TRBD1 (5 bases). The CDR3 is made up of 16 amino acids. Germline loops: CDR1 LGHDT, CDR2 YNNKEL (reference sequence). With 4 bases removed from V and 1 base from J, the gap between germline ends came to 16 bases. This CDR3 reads CASSPKGRRENTEAFF. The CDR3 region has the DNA TGTGCCAGCAGCCCGAAGGGGAGGCGGGAGAACACTGAAGCTTTCTTT.

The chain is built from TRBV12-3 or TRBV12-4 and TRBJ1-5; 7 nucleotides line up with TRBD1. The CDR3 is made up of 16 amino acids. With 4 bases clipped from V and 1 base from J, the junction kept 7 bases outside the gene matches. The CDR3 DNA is TGTGCCAGCAGTTCCGCAGGGGGGGTGAGCAATCAGCCCCAGCATTTT. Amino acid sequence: CASSSAGGVSNQPQHF.

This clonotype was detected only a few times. The CDR3: CASRVTGGSHEQFF. CDR3 bases: TGCGCCAGCAGAGTCACCGGAGGTTCCCATGAGCAGTTCTTC. This chain links TRBV5-1 with TRBJ2-1; D may be TRBD2 (5 bases). This CDR3 contains 14 residues. Germline V gene data show CDR1 as SGHRS and CDR2 as YFSETQ. V was shortened by 5 bases and J by 8 bases, with 17 bases between the two germline ends.

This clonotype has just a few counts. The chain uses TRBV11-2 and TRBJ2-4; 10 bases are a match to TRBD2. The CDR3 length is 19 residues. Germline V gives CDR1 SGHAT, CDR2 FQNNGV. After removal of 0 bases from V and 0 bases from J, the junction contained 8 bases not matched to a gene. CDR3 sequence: CASSLERTSGFLAKNIQYF. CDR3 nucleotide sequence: TGTGCCAGCAGCTTAGAAAGGACTAGCGGTTTCCTAGCCAAAAACATTCAGTACTTC. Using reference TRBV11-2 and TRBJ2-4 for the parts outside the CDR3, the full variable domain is EAGVAQSPRYKIIEKRQSVAFWCNPISGHATLYWYQQILGQGPKLLIQFQNNGVVDDSQLPKDRFSAERLKGVDSTLKIQPAKLEDSAVYLCASSLERTSGFLAKNIQYFGAGTRLSVL.

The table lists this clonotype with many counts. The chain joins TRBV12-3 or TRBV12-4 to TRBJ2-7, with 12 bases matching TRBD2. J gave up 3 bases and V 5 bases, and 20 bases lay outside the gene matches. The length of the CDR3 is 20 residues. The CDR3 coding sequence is TGTGCCAGCAGTGCACAGGGGGCTTTGGTTCTAGCGGGAGGGATCTACGAGCAGTACTTC. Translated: CASSAQGALVLAGGIYEQYF.

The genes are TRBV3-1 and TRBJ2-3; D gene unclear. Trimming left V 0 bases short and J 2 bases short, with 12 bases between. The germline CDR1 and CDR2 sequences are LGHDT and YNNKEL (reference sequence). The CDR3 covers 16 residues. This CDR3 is CASSQESSLYTDTQYF. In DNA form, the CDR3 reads TGTGCCAGCAGCCAAGAGAGTAGCTTATACACAGATACGCAGTATTTT.

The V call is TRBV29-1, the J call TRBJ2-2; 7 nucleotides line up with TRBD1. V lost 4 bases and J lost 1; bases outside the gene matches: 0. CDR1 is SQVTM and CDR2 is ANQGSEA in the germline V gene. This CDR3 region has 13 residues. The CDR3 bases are TGCAGCGTTGGGACAGGGAACACCGGGGAGCTGTTTTTT. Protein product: CSVGTGNTGELFF.

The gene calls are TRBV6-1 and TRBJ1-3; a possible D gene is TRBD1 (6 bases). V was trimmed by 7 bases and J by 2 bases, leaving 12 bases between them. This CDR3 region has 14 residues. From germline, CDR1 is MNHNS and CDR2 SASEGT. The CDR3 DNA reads TGTGCCAGCACGCGGGACAAGGCTGGAAACACCATATATTTT. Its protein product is CASTRDKAGNTIYF.

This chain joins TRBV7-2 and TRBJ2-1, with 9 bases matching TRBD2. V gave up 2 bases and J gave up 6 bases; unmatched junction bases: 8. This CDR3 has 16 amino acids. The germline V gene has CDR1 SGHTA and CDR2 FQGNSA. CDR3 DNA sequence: TGTGCCAGCAGCTTACTCGGGCGGGAGGGCAGCAATGAGCAGTTCTTC. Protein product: CASSLLGREGSNEQFF.

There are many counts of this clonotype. CDR3 sequence: CSHSALYEQYF. DNA for the CDR3: TGCAGCCATTCGGCCCTCTACGAGCAGTACTTC. This chain joins TRBV29-1 and TRBJ2-7; D is unclear. CDR3 length: 11 residues. The V gene's germline CDR1 is SQVTM and CDR2 ANQGSEA. V shed 8 bases and J shed 3 bases, with 11 bases lying between them.

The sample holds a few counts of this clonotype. The CDR3: CASSSPGRDGYEQYF. The CDR3 DNA reads as TGTGCCAGCAGCTCCCCGGGGAGAGACGGCTACGAGCAGTACTTC. The rearrangement links TRBV11-2 to TRBJ2-7, with D possibly TRBD2 on 5 matching bases. Germline CDR1 is SGHAT and CDR2 is FQNNGV. The V end lost 4 bases, the J end lost 3 bases, and 16 bases lay between the germline ends. The CDR3 is 15 residues long.

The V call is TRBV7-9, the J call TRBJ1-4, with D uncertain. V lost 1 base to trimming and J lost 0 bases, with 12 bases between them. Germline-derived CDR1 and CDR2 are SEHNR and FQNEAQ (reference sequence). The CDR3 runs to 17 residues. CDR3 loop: CASSLGGRDPTNEKLFF. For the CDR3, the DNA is TGTGCCAGCAGCTTAGGAGGCAGAGATCCAACTAATGAAAAACTGTTTTTT.

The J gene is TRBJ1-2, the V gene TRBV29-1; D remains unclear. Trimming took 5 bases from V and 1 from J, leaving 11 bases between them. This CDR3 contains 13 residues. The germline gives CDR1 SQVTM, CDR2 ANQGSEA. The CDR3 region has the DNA TGCAGCGTTTACGGGGAAGTTAACTATGGCTACACCTTC. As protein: CSVYGEVNYGYTF.

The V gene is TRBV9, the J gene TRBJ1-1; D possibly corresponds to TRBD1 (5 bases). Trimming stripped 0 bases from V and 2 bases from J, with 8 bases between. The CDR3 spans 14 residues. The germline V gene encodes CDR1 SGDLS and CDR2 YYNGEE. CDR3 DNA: TGTGCCAGCAGCGTAGACAGGATAAACACTGAAGCTTTCTTT. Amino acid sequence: CASSVDRINTEAFF.

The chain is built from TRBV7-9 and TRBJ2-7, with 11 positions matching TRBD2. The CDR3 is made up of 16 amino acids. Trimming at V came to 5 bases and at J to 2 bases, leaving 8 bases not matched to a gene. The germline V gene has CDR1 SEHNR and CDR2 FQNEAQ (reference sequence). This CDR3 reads CASSPGTSGTTYEQYF. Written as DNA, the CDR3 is TGTGCCAGCAGCCCAGGGACTAGCGGAACCACCTACGAGCAGTACTTC.

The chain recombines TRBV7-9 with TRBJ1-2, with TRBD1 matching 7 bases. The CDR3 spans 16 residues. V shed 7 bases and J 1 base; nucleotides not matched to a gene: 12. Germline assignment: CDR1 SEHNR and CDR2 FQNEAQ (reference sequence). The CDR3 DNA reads TGTGCCAGCACCGGGCCGGGACAGATAAATAACTATGGCTACACCTTC. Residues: CASTGPGQINNYGYTF.

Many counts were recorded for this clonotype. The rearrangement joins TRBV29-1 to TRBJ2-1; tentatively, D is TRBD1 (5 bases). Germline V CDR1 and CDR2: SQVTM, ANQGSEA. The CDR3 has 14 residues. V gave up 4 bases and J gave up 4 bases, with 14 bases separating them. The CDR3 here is CSVGQWDSYNEQFF. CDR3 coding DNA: TGCAGCGTTGGACAGTGGGATTCATACAATGAGCAGTTCTTC.

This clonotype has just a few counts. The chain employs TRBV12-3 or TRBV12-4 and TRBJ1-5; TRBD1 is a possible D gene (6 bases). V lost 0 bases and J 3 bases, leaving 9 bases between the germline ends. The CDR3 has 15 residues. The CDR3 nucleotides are TGTGCCAGCAGTTTAGCAGACAGGATCAATCAGCCCCAGCATTTT. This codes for CASSLADRINQPQHF.